The rows below give T cell receptor beta chains drawn from one sample of a study of tumor and adjacent non-tumor tissue in lung cancer. MiXCR was run by TCRdb on the multiplex PCR reads, yielding one entry per CDR3 protein. The top ten hold roughly 9% of the sample, which has about 81,000 distinct CDR3 sequences, 55% to 75% seen once. Sequences were obtained from lung tumor tissue. The receptors shown here come from a woman between 40 and 55 years old with non-small cell lung cancer. CDR3s include the opening cysteine and the closing phenylalanine or tryptophan. Each record gives: clone size, V gene, D gene, J gene, CDR3 DNA, CDR3 protein. The D gene is left open where the match is weak. For some rows the clone size is stated as once, few or many, or as a class when expanded; others skip it.

clone_size: many
v_call: TRBV6-5
d_call: -
j_call: TRBJ2-7
cdr3_nt: TGTGCCAGCATGGCAGGGGCCTACGAGCAGTACTTC
cdr3_aa: CASMAGAYEQYF

clone_size: -
v_call: TRBV11-3
d_call: -
j_call: TRBJ2-5
cdr3_nt: TGTGCCAGCCGTCGGGGGACCCAAGAAGCCCAGTACTTC
cdr3_aa: CASRRGTQEAQYF

clone_size: -
v_call: TRBV28
d_call: TRBD1
j_call: TRBJ2-5
cdr3_nt: TGTGCCAGTAGCACTGACAGGGAAGAGACCCAGTACTTC
cdr3_aa: CASSTDREETQYF

clone_size: -
v_call: TRBV6-6
d_call: -
j_call: TRBJ2-7
cdr3_nt: TGTGCCAGCAGCTACATCAAGGCCTACGAGCAGTACTTC
cdr3_aa: CASSYIKAYEQYF

clone_size: -
v_call: TRBV28
d_call: -
j_call: TRBJ1-6
cdr3_nt: TGTGCCAACAATTTCACGGCCTCACCCCTCCACTTT
cdr3_aa: CANNFTASPLHF

clone_size: few
v_call: TRBV12-3/TRBV12-4
d_call: -
j_call: TRBJ1-5
cdr3_nt: TGTGTCAGCAGGAGGAGGCAGAGCAATCAGCCCCAGCATTTT
cdr3_aa: CVSRRRQSNQPQHF

clone_size: -
v_call: TRBV11-2
d_call: -
j_call: TRBJ1-2
cdr3_nt: TGCGCCAGCAGCTTGCCTCAGGGGATCTATGGCTACACCTTC
cdr3_aa: CASSLPQGIYGYTF

clone_size: many
v_call: TRBV20-1
d_call: TRBD2
j_call: TRBJ2-7
cdr3_nt: TGCAGTGCTAGCCCGCCGCGACTAGCGGGAGTAGGGGAGCAGTACTTC
cdr3_aa: CSASPPRLAGVGEQYF

clone_size: -
v_call: TRBV25-1
d_call: TRBD2
j_call: TRBJ2-7
cdr3_nt: TGTGCCAGACTCCCGGGACTAGTCTACGAGCAGCACTTC
cdr3_aa: CARLPGLVYEQHF

clone_size: many
v_call: TRBV23-1
d_call: TRBD2
j_call: TRBJ2-5
cdr3_nt: TGCGCCAGCAGTCCCCCTCCGGGGGGGCCAGAGACCCAGTACTTC
cdr3_aa: CASSPPPGGPETQYF

clone_size: medium-sized
v_call: TRBV29-1
d_call: -
j_call: TRBJ2-5
cdr3_nt: TGCAGCGCGGAGGGGAAAAACCAAGAGACCCAGTACTTC
cdr3_aa: CSAEGKNQETQYF

clone_size: -
v_call: TRBV4-2
d_call: TRBD1
j_call: TRBJ1-4
cdr3_nt: TGTACCAGCAACCAAGAGGTGGGACAGGGTGGCATAGGCCGAAAACTGTTTTTT
cdr3_aa: CTSNQEVGQGGIGRKLFF

clone_size: -
v_call: TRBV24-1
d_call: TRBD2
j_call: TRBJ2-3
cdr3_nt: TGTGCCACCAGTGCCGGGGGGGGACCCTTATGGACAGATACGCAGTATTTT
cdr3_aa: CATSAGGGPLWTDTQYF

clone_size: once
v_call: TRBV29-1
d_call: TRBD2
j_call: TRBJ2-1
cdr3_nt: TGCAGCGTTAGATCGGGAGGGTCCCGTTCCTACGATGAGCAGTTCTTC
cdr3_aa: CSVRSGGSRSYDEQFF

clone_size: -
v_call: TRBV6-1
d_call: -
j_call: TRBJ1-4
cdr3_nt: TGTGCCAGCAGTGAGCAAAAGGGGGGGATCAATGAAAAATTGTTTTTT
cdr3_aa: CASSEQKGGINEKLFF

clone_size: many
v_call: TRBV20-1
d_call: TRBD2
j_call: TRBJ2-2
cdr3_nt: TGCAGTGTAGAAGCGGGAGTATCCGGGGAGCTGTTTTTT
cdr3_aa: CSVEAGVSGELFF

clone_size: -
v_call: TRBV11-2
d_call: -
j_call: TRBJ1-2
cdr3_nt: TGTGCCAGCAGGCCCAACAGGGAGAGGGACTACATCTTC
cdr3_aa: CASRPNRERDYIF

clone_size: -
v_call: TRBV6-2/TRBV6-3
d_call: TRBD2
j_call: TRBJ2-3
cdr3_nt: TGTGCCGGCAGCCCGACTAGCGGGAGCACAGATACACAGTATTTT
cdr3_aa: CAGSPTSGSTDTQYF

clone_size: -
v_call: TRBV6-5
d_call: -
j_call: TRBJ1-2
cdr3_nt: TGTGCCAGGAGTTACGGGGCAGTATCTGACTATGGCTACACCTTC
cdr3_aa: CARSYGAVSDYGYTF

clone_size: -
v_call: TRBV10-2
d_call: -
j_call: TRBJ1-5
cdr3_nt: TGCGCCAGCAGTGACAGAAGCAGTCAGCCCCAGCATTTT
cdr3_aa: CASSDRSSQPQHF

clone_size: -
v_call: TRBV11-2
d_call: TRBD2
j_call: TRBJ2-1
cdr3_nt: TGTGCCAGCAGCGCGGGGACTAGCGGCATCTCCTACAATGAGCAGTTCTTC
cdr3_aa: CASSAGTSGISYNEQFF

clone_size: few
v_call: TRBV20-1
d_call: TRBD2
j_call: TRBJ2-1
cdr3_nt: TGCAGTGCTAGGACTAGCGGGCTCTCCGACAACCATAAGCAGTTCTTC
cdr3_aa: CSARTSGLSDNHKQFF

clone_size: many
v_call: TRBV6-5
d_call: -
j_call: TRBJ2-5
cdr3_nt: TGTGCCAGCAGTAGAACGACTAAAGAGACCCAGTACTTC
cdr3_aa: CASSRTTKETQYF

clone_size: many
v_call: TRBV24-1
d_call: -
j_call: TRBJ2-3
cdr3_nt: TGTGCCACCAGTGCCTGGGGAGGGGGCAAGGATACGCAGTATTTT
cdr3_aa: CATSAWGGGKDTQYF

clone_size: -
v_call: TRBV15
d_call: -
j_call: TRBJ2-1
cdr3_nt: TGTGCCAGTTTTAGGGGTGAGCAGTTCTTC
cdr3_aa: CASFRGEQFF

clone_size: -
v_call: TRBV5-5
d_call: TRBD1
j_call: TRBJ1-2
cdr3_nt: TGTGCCAGTAACGCAACGACAGGGGGGGGTGGCTACACCTTC
cdr3_aa: CASNATTGGGGYTF

clone_size: -
v_call: TRBV4-1
d_call: -
j_call: TRBJ2-7
cdr3_nt: TGCGCCAGCAGCCAAGAGATCGCCTACGAGCAGTACTTC
cdr3_aa: CASSQEIAYEQYF